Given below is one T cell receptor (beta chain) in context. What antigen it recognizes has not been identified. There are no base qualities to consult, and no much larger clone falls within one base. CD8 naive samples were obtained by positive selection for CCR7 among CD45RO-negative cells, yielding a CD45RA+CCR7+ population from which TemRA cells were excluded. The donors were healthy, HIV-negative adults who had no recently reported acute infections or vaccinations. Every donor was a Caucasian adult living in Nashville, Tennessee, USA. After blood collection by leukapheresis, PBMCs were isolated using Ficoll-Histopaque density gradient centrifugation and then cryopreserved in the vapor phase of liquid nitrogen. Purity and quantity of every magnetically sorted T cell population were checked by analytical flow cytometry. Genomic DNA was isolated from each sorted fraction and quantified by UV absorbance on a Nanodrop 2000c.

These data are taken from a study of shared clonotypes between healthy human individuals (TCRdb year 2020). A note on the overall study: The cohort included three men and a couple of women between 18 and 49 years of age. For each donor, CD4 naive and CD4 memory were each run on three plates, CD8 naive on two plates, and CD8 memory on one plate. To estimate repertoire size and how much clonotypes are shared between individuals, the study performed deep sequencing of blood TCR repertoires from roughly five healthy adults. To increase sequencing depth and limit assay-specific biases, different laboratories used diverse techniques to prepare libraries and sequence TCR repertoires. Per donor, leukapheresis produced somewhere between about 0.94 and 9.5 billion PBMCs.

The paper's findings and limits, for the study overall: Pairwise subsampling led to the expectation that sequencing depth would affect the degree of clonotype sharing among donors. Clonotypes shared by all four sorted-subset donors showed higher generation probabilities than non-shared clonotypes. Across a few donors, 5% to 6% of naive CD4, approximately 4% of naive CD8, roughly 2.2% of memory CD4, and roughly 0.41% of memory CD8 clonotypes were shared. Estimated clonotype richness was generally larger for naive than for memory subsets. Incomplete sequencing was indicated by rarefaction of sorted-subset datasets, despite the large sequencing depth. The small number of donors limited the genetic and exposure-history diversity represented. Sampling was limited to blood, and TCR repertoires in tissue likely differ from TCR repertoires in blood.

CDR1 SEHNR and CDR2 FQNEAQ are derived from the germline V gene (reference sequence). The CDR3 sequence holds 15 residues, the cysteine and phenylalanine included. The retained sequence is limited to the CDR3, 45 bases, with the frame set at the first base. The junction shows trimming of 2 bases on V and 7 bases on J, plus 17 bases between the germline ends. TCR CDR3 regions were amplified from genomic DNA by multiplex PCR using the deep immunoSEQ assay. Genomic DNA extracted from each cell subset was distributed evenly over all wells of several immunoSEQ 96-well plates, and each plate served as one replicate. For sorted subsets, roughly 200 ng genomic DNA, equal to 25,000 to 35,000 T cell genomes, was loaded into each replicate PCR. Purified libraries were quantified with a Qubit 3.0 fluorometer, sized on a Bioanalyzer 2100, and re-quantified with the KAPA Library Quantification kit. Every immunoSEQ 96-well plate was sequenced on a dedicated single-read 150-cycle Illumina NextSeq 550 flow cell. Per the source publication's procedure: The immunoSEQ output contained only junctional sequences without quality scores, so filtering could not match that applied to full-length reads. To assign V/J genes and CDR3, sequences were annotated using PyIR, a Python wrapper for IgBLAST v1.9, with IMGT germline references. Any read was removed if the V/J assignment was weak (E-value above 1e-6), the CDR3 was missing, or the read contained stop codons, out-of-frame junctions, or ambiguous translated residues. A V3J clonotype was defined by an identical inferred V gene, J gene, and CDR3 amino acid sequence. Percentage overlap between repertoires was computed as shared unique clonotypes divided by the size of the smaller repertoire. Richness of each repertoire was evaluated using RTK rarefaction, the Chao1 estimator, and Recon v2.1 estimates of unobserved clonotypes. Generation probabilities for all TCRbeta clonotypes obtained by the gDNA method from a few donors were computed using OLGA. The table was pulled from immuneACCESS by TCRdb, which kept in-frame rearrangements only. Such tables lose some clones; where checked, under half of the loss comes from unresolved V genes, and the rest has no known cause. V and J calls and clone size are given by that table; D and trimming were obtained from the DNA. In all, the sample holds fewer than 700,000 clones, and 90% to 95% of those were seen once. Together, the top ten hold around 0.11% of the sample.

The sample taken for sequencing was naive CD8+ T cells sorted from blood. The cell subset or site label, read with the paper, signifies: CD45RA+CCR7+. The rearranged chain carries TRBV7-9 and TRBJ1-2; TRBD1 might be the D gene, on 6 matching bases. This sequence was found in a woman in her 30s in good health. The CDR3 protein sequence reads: CASSLLYREDGGYTF. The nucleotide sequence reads TGTGCCAGCAGCTTACTTTACAGGGAAGATGGTGGCTACACCTTC.